This TCR beta chain originates from a study of T cell repertoires in cytomegalovirus infection. General observations from the study: Cumulative public TCR beta family frequency identified carriers of CMV plus the relevant HLA.

TCRdb itself ran the reads through MiXCR, one entry per CDR3 protein. The sample holds roughly 700,000 distinct CDR3 sequences; around 30% are singletons and the top ten take around a sixth. For this clonotype: The antigen is unknown.

This CDR3 is 13 amino acids long. V shed 1 base, J shed 10 bases, and the junction held 4 bases outside the gene matches. The V gene's germline CDR1 is SGHTA and CDR2 FQGNSA. The sequenced sample was cultured PBMCs, obtained from culture after CMV antigen stimulation. The rearrangement joins TRBV7-2 to TRBJ2-7; 10 bases agree with TRBD1. The receptor comes from a human donor in good health (CMV status not recorded). Some clones in this sample may be carry-over from other donors' samples. DNA of the CDR3: TGTGCCAGCAGCTTAGGACAGGGGGCTGACCAGTACTTC. It is translated as CASSLGQGADQYF. Filled out from reference TRBV7-2 and TRBJ2-7, the complete variable domain reads GAGVSQSPSNKVTEKGKDVELRCDPISGHTALYWYRQSLGQGLEFLIYFQGNSAPDKSGLPSDRFSAERTGGSVSTLTIQRTQQEDSAVYLCASSLGQGADQYFGPGTRLTVT.